These T cell receptor beta chains were read from a single sample in a study of beta chain features in type 1 diabetes. TCRdb's table, derived via immunoSEQ multiplex PCR, lists solely in-frame clones and lacks some. The sample has around 150,000 clones, about 8.1% seen once; the top ten hold 0.65%. Sequenced input: central memory CD4+ T cells from blood. The origin of the receptors is a man aged 18 to 29 in good health. Each CDR3 is given with its conserved first and last residue. Fields, in order: clone size, J gene, D gene, V gene, CDR3 DNA, CDR3 protein. D genes are given only for firm matches. Expanded clones are given a class, and other clones once, few, many or no size at all.

>.|TRBJ1-6|.|TRBV6-1
TGTGCCAGCAGCAGCGCAGGGACCTATAATTCACCCCTCCACTTT
CASSSAGTYNSPLHF
>.|TRBJ2-1|.|TRBV30
TGTGCCTGGAGTACGGGTAACAATGAGCAGTTCTTC
CAWSTGNNEQFF
>.|TRBJ2-3|TRBD1|TRBV7-2
TGTGCCAGCAGTCCAGGACAGGGAACAGATACGTATTTT
CASSPGQGTDTYF
>few|TRBJ2-7|TRBD2|TRBV30
TGTGCCCGCGGACTAGCTTACCACGAGCAGTACTTC
CARGLAYHEQYF
>.|TRBJ1-1|.|TRBV11-1
TGTGCCAGCAGATTGAGAGCGGGGAACACTGAAGCTTTCTTT
CASRLRAGNTEAFF
>few|TRBJ2-7|TRBD2|TRBV7-2
TGTGCCAGCAGCTTAACCCTAGCGGGAGTGGGCTACGAGCAGTACTTC
CASSLTLAGVGYEQYF
>few|TRBJ1-2|TRBD1|TRBV5-6
TGTTCCAGCAGCCCAGGGACAGGGGATGAGCTTGATGGCTACACCTTC
CSSSPGTGDELDGYTF
>.|TRBJ1-1|TRBD1|TRBV14
TGTGCCAGCAGCCAAGATTGGGACAGGACACTCGGAGCTTTCTTT
CASSQDWDRTLGAFF
>few|TRBJ2-2|TRBD1|TRBV19
TGTGCCAGTAGTCCCCGGGGACAGGGGGGCACCGGGGAGCTGTTTTTT
CASSPRGQGGTGELFF
>few|TRBJ2-5|TRBD1|TRBV11-2
TGTGCCAGCAGCTCTGGCTGGGGACAGGGGGACCAAGAGACCCAGTACTTC
CASSSGWGQGDQETQYF
>.|TRBJ2-3|TRBD2|TRBV15
TGTGCCACCAGCAGGGGACTAGATCCCACAGATACGCAGTATTTT
CATSRGLDPTDTQYF
>many|TRBJ2-1|TRBD2|TRBV29-1
TGCAGCGTTGAAGGGACGGGAGGGAACTTAGATGAGCAGTTCTTC
CSVEGTGGNLDEQFF
>many|TRBJ2-5|.|TRBV30
TGTGCCTGGTCCTCCCACGGGACCCAGTACTTC
CAWSSHGTQYF
>.|TRBJ1-2|TRBD1|TRBV25-1
TGTGCCAGCAGTGTCCAGGGGGCGAACTATGGCTACACCTTC
CASSVQGANYGYTF
>.|TRBJ2-1|.|TRBV5-1
TGCGCCAGCAGCTTGGGGACAGTCAACAATGAGCAGTTCTTC
CASSLGTVNNEQFF
>few|TRBJ1-3|.|TRBV27
TGTGCCAGCAGTTTATACGGCTGGTCGGGGGACTTTGGAAACACCATATATTTT
CASSLYGWSGDFGNTIYF
>.|TRBJ2-1|TRBD1|TRBV4-3
TGCGCCAGCAGCCGAGGACAGGGGAACTACAATGAGCAGTTCTTC
CASSRGQGNYNEQFF
>.|TRBJ2-3|.|TRBV28
TGTGCCAGCAGTTATATGGGGCCCGGAACCTTGACAGATACGCAGTATTTT
CASSYMGPGTLTDTQYF
>.|TRBJ1-1|.|TRBV30
TGTGCCTGGAGTGCAGGGTTTTTTGGCACTGAAGCTTTCTTT
CAWSAGFFGTEAFF
>.|TRBJ2-1|TRBD1|TRBV6-5
TGTGCCAGCAACCGAGGACAGGTCAATGAGCAGTTCTTC
CASNRGQVNEQFF
>few|TRBJ2-1|TRBD2|TRBV4-2
TGTGCCAGCAGCCAGACACTAGCGGCTCTCTACAATGAGCAGTTCTTC
CASSQTLAALYNEQFF
>many|TRBJ1-6|TRBD1|TRBV30
TGTGCCTGGAGGACTCGGACAGGGGGAGACTCACCCCTCCACTTT
CAWRTRTGGDSPLHF
>few|TRBJ1-2|.|TRBV28
TGTGCCAGCAGACCAGTGATAGGGGTTGAAGGGTATGGCTACACCTTC
CASRPVIGVEGYGYTF
>few|TRBJ1-4|.|TRBV6-6
TGTGCCAGCAGTTTCGGGACATACGGTGAAAAACTGTTTTTT
CASSFGTYGEKLFF
>few|TRBJ1-1|.|TRBV5-4
TGTGCCAGCAGCCAGGGGACCGTCTATGCTTTCTTT
CASSQGTVYAFF
>.|TRBJ1-6|.|TRBV9
TGTGCCAGCAGCGTTGCGGGGGCTGGGGATTCACCCCTCCACTTT
CASSVAGAGDSPLHF
>many|TRBJ1-2|TRBD1|TRBV25-1
TGTGCCAGCAGTACGCGGGACAGCGGGCCCTATGGCTACACCTTC
CASSTRDSGPYGYTF
>few|TRBJ2-2|.|TRBV6-6
TGTGCCACCCCCGGGGACTTAACGGACACCGGGGAGCTGTTTTTT
CATPGDLTDTGELFF
>many|TRBJ1-3|.|TRBV30
TGTGCCTGGAGGGAGGCCACGAGCTCTGGAAACACCATATATTTT
CAWREATSSGNTIYF
>few|TRBJ2-3|.|TRBV5-1
TGCGCCAGCTCCATCCAGGGCCAAACAGATACGCAGTATTTT
CASSIQGQTDTQYF
>.|TRBJ2-4|TRBD2|TRBV15
TGTGCCACCAGCAGAGACCGGGGGACTAGCGGGTCCTTTCAGTACTTC
CATSRDRGTSGSFQYF
>.|TRBJ2-3|TRBD1|TRBV7-2
TGTGCCAGCAGGACAGGGAGCACAGATACGCAGTATTTT
CASRTGSTDTQYF
>many|TRBJ2-7|TRBD1|TRBV15
TGTGCCACCAGCAGAGGACAGGGTGCCTCGTTGTACGAGCAGTACTTC
CATSRGQGASLYEQYF
>few|TRBJ1-1|TRBD1|TRBV30
TGTGCCTGGATAGGCGGGACAGGGCGTCGGAACACTGAAGCTTTCTTT
CAWIGGTGRRNTEAFF
>few|TRBJ1-2|TRBD1|TRBV6-6
TGTGCCAGCAGCTTCGGACAGGGAGCGGCTAACTATGGCTACACCTTC
CASSFGQGAANYGYTF
>many|TRBJ1-1|.|TRBV5-6
TGTGCCAGCAGCTTGTACGGTGAAGCTTTCTTT
CASSLYGEAFF
>.|TRBJ2-3|TRBD1|TRBV7-2
TGTGCCAGCAGCTTGGGACAGGGAGGGGGCACAGATACGCAGTATTTT
CASSLGQGGGTDTQYF
>few|TRBJ1-6|TRBD1|TRBV5-1
TGCGCCAGCAGCTCGACAGGGGATTCACCCCTCCACTTT
CASSSTGDSPLHF
>few|TRBJ2-7|.|TRBV30
TGTGCCTGGAGAGGGGTTGCGAGCTCCTACGAGCAGTACTTC
CAWRGVASSYEQYF
>few|TRBJ2-7|TRBD2|TRBV7-2
TGTGCCAGCAGCCTTACTAGCGGGAGCAATTACGAGCAGTACTTC
CASSLTSGSNYEQYF
>.|TRBJ2-5|TRBD2|TRBV14
TGTGCCAGCAGCCCGACTAGCGGGGGAAGGGAGACCCAGTACTTC
CASSPTSGGRETQYF
>.|TRBJ1-2|.|TRBV9
TGTGCCAGCAGCGTAGATCCGCAGACTAACTATGGCTACACCTTC
CASSVDPQTNYGYTF
>.|TRBJ1-5|TRBD1|TRBV27
TGTGCCAGCAGTATGCGCTCGACAGGGGCCAATCAGCCCCAGCATTTT
CASSMRSTGANQPQHF
>.|TRBJ1-5|.|TRBV15
TGTGCCACCAGCAGATCCCGAGGGGGAAGCAATCAGCCCCAGCATTTT
CATSRSRGGSNQPQHF
>.|TRBJ2-7|.|TRBV11-3
TGTGCCAGCAGCACAGCGGGTACCGGGGGAAACTACGAGCAGTACTTC
CASSTAGTGGNYEQYF
>.|TRBJ2-1|TRBD2|TRBV19
TGTGCCGTCGCTAGCGGCTCCTACAATGAGCAGTTCTTC
CAVASGSYNEQFF